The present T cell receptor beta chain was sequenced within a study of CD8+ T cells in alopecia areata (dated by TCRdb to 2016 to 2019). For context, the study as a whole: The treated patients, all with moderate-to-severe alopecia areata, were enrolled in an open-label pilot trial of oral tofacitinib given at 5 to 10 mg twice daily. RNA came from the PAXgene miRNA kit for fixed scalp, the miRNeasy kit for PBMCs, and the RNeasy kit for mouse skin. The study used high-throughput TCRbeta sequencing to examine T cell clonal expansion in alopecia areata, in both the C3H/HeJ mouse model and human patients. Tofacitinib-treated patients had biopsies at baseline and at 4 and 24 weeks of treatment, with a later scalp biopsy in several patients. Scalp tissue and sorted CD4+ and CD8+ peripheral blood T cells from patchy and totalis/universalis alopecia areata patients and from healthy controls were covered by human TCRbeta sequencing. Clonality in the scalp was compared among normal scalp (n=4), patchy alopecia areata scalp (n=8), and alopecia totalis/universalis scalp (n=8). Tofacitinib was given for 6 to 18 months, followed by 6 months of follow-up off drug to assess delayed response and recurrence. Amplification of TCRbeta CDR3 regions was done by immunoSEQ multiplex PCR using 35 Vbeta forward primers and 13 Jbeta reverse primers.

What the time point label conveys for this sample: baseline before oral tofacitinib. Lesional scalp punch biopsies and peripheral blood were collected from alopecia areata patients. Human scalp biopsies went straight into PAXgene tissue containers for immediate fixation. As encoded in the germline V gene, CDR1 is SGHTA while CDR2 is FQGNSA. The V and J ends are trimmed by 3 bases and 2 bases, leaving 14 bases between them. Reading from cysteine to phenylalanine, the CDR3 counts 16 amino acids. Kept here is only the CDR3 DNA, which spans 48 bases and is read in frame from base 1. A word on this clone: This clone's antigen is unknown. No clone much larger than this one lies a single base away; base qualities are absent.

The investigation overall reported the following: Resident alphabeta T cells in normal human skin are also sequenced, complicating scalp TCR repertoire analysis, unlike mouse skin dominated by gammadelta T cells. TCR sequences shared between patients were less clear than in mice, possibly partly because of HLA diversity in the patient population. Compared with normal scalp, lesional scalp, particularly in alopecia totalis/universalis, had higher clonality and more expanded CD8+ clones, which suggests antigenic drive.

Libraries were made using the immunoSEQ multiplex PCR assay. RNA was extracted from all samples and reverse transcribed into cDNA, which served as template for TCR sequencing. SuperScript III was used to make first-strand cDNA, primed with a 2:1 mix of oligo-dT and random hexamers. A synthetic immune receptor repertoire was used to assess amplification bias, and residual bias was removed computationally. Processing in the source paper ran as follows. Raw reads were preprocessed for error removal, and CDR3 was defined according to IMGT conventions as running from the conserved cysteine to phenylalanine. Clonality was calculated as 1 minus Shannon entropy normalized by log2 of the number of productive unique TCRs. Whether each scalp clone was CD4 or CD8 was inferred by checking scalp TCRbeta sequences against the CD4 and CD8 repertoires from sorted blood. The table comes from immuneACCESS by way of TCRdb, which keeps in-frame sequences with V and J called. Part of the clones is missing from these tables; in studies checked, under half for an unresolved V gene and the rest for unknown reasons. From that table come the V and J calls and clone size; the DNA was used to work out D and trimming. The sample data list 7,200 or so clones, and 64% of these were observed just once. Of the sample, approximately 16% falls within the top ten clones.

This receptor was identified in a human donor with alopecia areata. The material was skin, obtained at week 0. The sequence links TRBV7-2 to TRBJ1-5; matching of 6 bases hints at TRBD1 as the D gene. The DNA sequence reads TGTGCCAGCAGCTTTAATACAGGGTCGGGCAATCAGCCCCAGCATTTT. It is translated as CASSFNTGSGNQPQHF. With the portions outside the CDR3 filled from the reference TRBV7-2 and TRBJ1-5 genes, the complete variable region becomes GAGVSQSPSNKVTEKGKDVELRCDPISGHTALYWYRQSLGQGLEFLIYFQGNSAPDKSGLPSDRFSAERTGGSVSTLTIQRTQQEDSAVYLCASSFNTGSGNQPQHFGDGTRLSIL.